The entry that follows covers one T cell receptor (beta chain) sequence. Sequencing used immunoSEQ multiplex PCR; TCRdb keeps in-frame clones, though not all of them. The sample lists about 310,000 clones; 89% were seen once. This sample was included in a study of blood T cell repertoires in COVID-19. This CDR3 is 13 amino acids long. J was trimmed by 16 bases and V by 0 bases; bases with no gene match: 10. CDR1 SGHDT and CDR2 YYEEEE come from the germline V gene. The chain joins TRBV5-6 to TRBJ2-1, with 7 nucleotides matching TRBD1. Specimen: PBMCs or T cells enriched from blood (not recorded which). The TCR was taken from a woman in her thirties who had recovered from COVID-19. CDR3 region: CASSLAYDRVGFF. Written as DNA, the CDR3 is TGTGCCAGCAGCTTGGCCTACGACAGGGTGGGATTCTTC.